Detailed here is one TCR beta chain. A process of 5'RACE template switching, which added a universal primer site and UMIs, was used to make TCR cDNA. TCRdb independently ran MiXCR on the 5' RACE reads; one entry per CDR3 protein. The data hold about 110,000 distinct CDR3 sequences, with 6.5% to 9% observed a single time. The CDR3 extends over 11 amino acids. V dropped 9 bases and J dropped 6 bases, with 11 bases sitting between them. In germline, CDR1 is MNHEY, CDR2 SMNVEV (reference sequence). This entry comes from a study of T cells after yellow fever vaccination. Specimen: CD8+ T cells sorted from PBMCs, collected 45 days after the yellow fever booster vaccination. The receptor comes from a man aged 25-45 years who received the YFV17D yellow fever vaccine. The chain joins TRBV27 to TRBJ1-1; no reliable D call. The CDR3 spells CASYLGAEAFF. CDR3 in DNA: TGTGCCAGTTACCTCGGGGCTGAAGCTTTCTTT.